One and the same sample provided the 9 T cell receptor beta chains below, sequenced in a study of blood T cell repertoires in COVID-19. TCRdb keeps only in-frame clones here, not all; method: immunoSEQ multiplex PCR. This table holds some 510,000 clones, 85% to 90% found once. The sequenced material came from PBMCs or T cells enriched from blood (not recorded which). The receptors derive from a woman aged 40 to 50 who had recovered from COVID-19.

The gene calls are TRBV6-2 or TRBV6-3 and TRBJ2-3; TRBD2 matches 7 bases. Trimming at V came to 6 bases and at J to 4 bases, leaving 13 bases not matched to a gene. The CDR3 spans 16 residues. The germline V gene encodes CDR1 MNHEY and CDR2 SVGEGT. The CDR3 is CASSPRLAGGPDTQYF. The CDR3 DNA sequence: TGTGCCAGCAGCCCTCGACTAGCCGGAGGTCCAGATACGCAGTATTTT.

The V gene is TRBV7-9, the J gene TRBJ2-3; D might be TRBD1 (6 bases). CDR1 SEHNR and CDR2 FQNEAQ come from the germline V gene (reference sequence). The CDR3 is made up of 14 amino acids. V lost 2 bases to trimming and J lost 6 bases, with 12 bases between them. CDR3 sequence (DNA): TGTGCCAGCAGCTTAAATCAGGGGTCCGATACGCAGTATTTT. Its protein product is CASSLNQGSDTQYF.

J is TRBJ1-6 and V is TRBV5-6; D is possibly TRBD1 (5 bases). This CDR3 comprises 14 residues. Trimming shortened V by 1 base and J by 10 bases, and 12 bases separated the two germline ends. Germline-derived CDR1 and CDR2 are SGHDT and YYEEEE. The CDR3 spells CASSLRGEGSPLHF. DNA of the CDR3: TGTGCCAGCAGCTTGCGGGGGGAGGGGTCACCCCTCCACTTT.

This clone was seen a few times. The V call is TRBV6-5, the J call TRBJ2-7; D might be TRBD1 (6 bases). The V end lost 4 bases, the J end lost 5 bases, and 21 bases lay between the germline ends. CDR3 length: 16 amino acids. Germline V lookup: CDR1 MNHEY, CDR2 SVGAGI. This CDR3 is CASSLIAGALGDEQYF. As DNA, the CDR3 is TGTGCCAGCAGTTTAATAGCAGGGGCCCTTGGGGACGAGCAGTACTTC.

The chain combines TRBV9 with TRBJ1-1; maybe TRBD1 (5 bases). The CDR3 totals 14 residues. Germline V lookup: CDR1 SGDLS, CDR2 YYNGEE. The V end lost 0 bases, the J end lost 1 base, and 7 bases lay between the germline ends. The CDR3 coding sequence is TGTGCCAGCAGCGTAGGGACACAGAACACTGAAGCTTTCTTT. This translates into CASSVGTQNTEAFF.

The chain couples TRBV18 to TRBJ1-1; D may be TRBD1 (5 bases). This CDR3 comprises 14 residues. The V gene lost 2 bases and the J gene lost 5 bases, with 12 bases spanning the gap. Germline V lookup: CDR1 KGHSH, CDR2 LQKENI. The CDR3 DNA reads as TGTGCCAGCTCACCAACTACGGGGGATACTGAAGCTTTCTTT. Its protein is CASSPTTGDTEAFF. The full variable domain, completed using reference TRBV18 and TRBJ1-1, is NAGVMQNPRHLVRRRGQEARLRCSPMKGHSHVYWYRQLPEEGLKFMVYLQKENIIDESGMPKERFSAEFPKEGPSILRIQQVVRGDSAAYFCASSPTTGDTEAFFGQGTRLTVV.

CDR3 bases: TGTGCTAGTGGGGAACCGGGGAGGGCGGGTAATGAGCAGTTCTTC. Encoded protein: CASGEPGRAGNEQFF. The gene calls are TRBV12-5 and TRBJ2-1; TRBD2 matches 7 bases. J gave up 7 bases and V 6 bases, and 12 bases lay outside the gene matches. This CDR3 has 15 residues. The germline V gene encodes CDR1 LGHNT and CDR2 FRNRAP.

This chain links TRBV7-4 with TRBJ2-7; 8 positions match TRBD1. The V and J ends lost 5 bases and 5 bases, in that order; junction bases with no gene match: 17. This CDR3 is 17 amino acids long. Per germline, CDR1 SGHVT and CDR2 SQSDAQ. The CDR3 nucleotides read TGTGCCAGCAGCACCCCGGGACAGGTTAAAGTAGTGGACGAGCAGTACTTC. Amino acid sequence: CASSTPGQVKVVDEQYF.

This sequence joins TRBV4-2 and TRBJ2-1; 9 nucleotides align to TRBD2. Unmatched junction bases numbered 6, after V lost 0 bases and J lost 6 bases. The CDR3 length is 16 residues. Germline loops: CDR1 LGHNA, CDR2 YNFKEQ. CDR3 in amino acids: CASSQDSSGNANEQFF. CDR3 nucleotide sequence: TGTGCCAGCAGCCAAGATTCTAGCGGGAACGCCAATGAGCAGTTCTTC.